The rows below give T cell receptor beta chains drawn from one sample of a study of beta chain features in type 1 diabetes. TCRdb's table, derived via immunoSEQ multiplex PCR, lists solely in-frame clones and lacks some. The sample carries 500,000 to 850,000 clones, around an eighth recorded once. Sequencing was done on a sample of naive CD4+ T cells from blood. These receptors were taken from a young man with type 1 diabetes. Each CDR3 is given without its conserved first and last residue.

V,CDR3
TRBV5-1,ASSAGGTEAF
TRBV7-9,ASSFGANTEAF
TRBV6-5,ASSYSQGRTIGYT
TRBV29-1,SVAGQMKETQY
TRBV7-9,ASSLWGSDEETQY
TRBV2,ASSDESVDYNEQF
TRBV30,ASDRGQGYGYT
TRBV15,AVREGGGSNTGELF
TRBV25-1,ASSDPARTGNYGYT
TRBV20-1,SARGGTEAF
TRBV4-2,ASSHKRPAGDRHDTDTQY
TRBV30,ALGNRGGTDTQY
TRBV11-3,ASSPGQANSYEQY
TRBV30,AWCRGSNTGELF
TRBV6-5,ASSPGGTLYRY
TRBV5-1,ASSMDPYEQY
TRBV20-1,SASRDEQY
TRBV7-9,ASSTLAGVGDTQY
TRBV21-1,ASAIPGGHSNYGYT
TRBV4-3,ASSQEPGQGRGYT
TRBV18,ASSPDRGTDTQY
TRBV14,ASSKIGAGGELF
TRBV5-1,ATNSGAGTDTQY
TRBV15,ATSRDSLGYGYT
TRBV27,ASSLSREENEKLF
TRBV30,AWSVTPTGIYTEAF
TRBV30,AWSTQGRETQY
TRBV9,ASSVGGWGQGSENTEAF
TRBV6-5,ASSQGLWNTEAF
TRBV9,ASSVDSGANVLT
TRBV15,ATSSRLAGYNEQF
TRBV11-2,ASNERQGSGTQY
TRBV30,AWSSGDTIY
TRBV11-2,ASSLVSLATGPGDEQF
TRBV2,ASSENSLYEQY
TRBV4-2,ASSQDPANEQF
TRBV7-6,ASSLEPPGAGEQY
TRBV4-1,ASSPDGGNQPQH
TRBV7-9,ASSPQKRSSSYNEQF
TRBV20-1,SADSHGPLH
TRBV5-1,ASSLSPKAAGRTDTQY
TRBV7-2,ASSLGLAGNTDTQY
TRBV4-2,ASSQEYEQY
TRBV6-5,ASGIRDTDTQY
TRBV9,ASRSRDTEAF
TRBV7-6,ASSLAPLGTSGSYEQY